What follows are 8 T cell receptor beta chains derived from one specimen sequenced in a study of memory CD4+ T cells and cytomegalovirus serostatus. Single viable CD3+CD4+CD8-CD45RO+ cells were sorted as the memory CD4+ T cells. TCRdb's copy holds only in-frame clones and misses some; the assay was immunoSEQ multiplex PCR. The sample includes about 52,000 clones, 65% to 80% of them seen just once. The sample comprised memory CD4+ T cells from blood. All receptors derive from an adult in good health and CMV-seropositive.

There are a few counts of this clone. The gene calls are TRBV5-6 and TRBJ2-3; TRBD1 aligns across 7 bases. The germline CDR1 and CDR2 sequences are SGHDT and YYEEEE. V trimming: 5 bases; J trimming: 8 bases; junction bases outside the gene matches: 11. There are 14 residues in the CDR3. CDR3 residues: CASSPGQSFRTQYF. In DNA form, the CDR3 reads TGTGCCAGCAGTCCGGGACAGAGTTTCCGTACGCAGTATTTT.

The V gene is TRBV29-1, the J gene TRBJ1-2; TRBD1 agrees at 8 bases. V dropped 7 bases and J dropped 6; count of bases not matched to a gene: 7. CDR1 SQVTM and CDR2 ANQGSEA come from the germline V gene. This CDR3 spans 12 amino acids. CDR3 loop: CSAQDRVHGYTF. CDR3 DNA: TGCAGCGCCCAGGACAGGGTTCATGGCTACACCTTC.

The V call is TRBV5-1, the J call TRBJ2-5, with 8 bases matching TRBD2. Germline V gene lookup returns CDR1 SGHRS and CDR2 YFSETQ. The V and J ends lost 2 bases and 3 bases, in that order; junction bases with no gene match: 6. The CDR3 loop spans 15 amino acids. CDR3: CASSLAGAHKETQYF. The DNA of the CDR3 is TGCGCCAGCAGCTTAGCGGGGGCTCATAAAGAGACCCAGTACTTC.

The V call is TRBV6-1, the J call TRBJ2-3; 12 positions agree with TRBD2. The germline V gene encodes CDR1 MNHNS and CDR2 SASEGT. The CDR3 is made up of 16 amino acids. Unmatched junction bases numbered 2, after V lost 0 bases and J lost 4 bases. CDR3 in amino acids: CASSEAASGGADTQYF. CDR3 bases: TGTGCCAGCAGTGAAGCGGCTAGCGGGGGGGCAGATACGCAGTATTTT.

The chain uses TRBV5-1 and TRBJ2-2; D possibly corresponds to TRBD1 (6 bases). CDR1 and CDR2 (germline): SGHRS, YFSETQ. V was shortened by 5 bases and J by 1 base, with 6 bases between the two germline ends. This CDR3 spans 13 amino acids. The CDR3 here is CASRGQNTGELFF. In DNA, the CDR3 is TGCGCCAGCAGGGGACAGAACACCGGGGAGCTGTTTTTT.

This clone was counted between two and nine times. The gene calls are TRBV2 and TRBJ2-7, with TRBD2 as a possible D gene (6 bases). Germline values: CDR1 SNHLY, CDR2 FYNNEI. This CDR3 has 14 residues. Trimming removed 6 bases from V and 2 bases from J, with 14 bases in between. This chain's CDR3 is CASSPGTFAYEQYF. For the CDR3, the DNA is TGTGCCAGCAGCCCTGGGACTTTCGCCTACGAGCAGTACTTC.

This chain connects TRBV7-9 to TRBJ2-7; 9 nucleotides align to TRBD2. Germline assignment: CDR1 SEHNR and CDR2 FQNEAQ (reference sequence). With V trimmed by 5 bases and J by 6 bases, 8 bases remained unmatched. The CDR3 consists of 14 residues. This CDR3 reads CASSALAGVGEQYF. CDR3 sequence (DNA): TGTGCCAGCAGCGCCTTAGCGGGAGTTGGCGAGCAGTACTTC.

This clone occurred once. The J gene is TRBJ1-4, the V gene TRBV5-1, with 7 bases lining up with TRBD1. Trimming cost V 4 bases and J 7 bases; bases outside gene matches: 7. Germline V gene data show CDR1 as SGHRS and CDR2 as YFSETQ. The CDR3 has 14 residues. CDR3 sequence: CASSIRQGGEKLFF. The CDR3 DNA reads TGCGCCAGCAGCATAAGACAGGGTGGTGAAAAACTGTTTTTT.